The following is a TCR beta chain sequence with its context. CDR1 is SGHTA, CDR2 FQGNSA, per germline. The CDR3 spans 12 residues. The junction had 3 bases not matched to a gene; V was cut back by 5 bases and J by 11 bases. Using its own MiXCR run on the RT-PCR reads, TCRdb lists one record per CDR3 protein. The sample shows hundreds of thousands of distinct CDR3 sequences, more than 13% of them seen only once. Source material: memory CD4+ T cells from blood. This rearrangement joins TRBV7-2 to TRBJ1-6, with 7 bases that match TRBD1. This clonotype was obtained from a female donor in good health, serving as a healthy control. CDR3 residues: CASSVQGAPLHF. CDR3 DNA: TGTGCCAGCAGCGTTCAGGGGGCACCCCTCCACTTT. Combining the CDR3 with reference TRBV7-2 and TRBJ1-6 gives the whole variable domain GAGVSQSPSNKVTEKGKDVELRCDPISGHTALYWYRQSLGQGLEFLIYFQGNSAPDKSGLPSDRFSAERTGGSVSTLTIQRTQQEDSAVYLCASSVQGAPLHFGNGTRLTVT.